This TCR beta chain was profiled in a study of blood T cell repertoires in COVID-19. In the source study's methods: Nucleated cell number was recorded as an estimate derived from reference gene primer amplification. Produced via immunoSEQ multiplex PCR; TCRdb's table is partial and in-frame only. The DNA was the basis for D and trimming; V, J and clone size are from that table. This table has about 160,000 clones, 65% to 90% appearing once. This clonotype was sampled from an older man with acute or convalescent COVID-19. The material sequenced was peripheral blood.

CDR3 in amino acids: CASTGWDEQFF. Here the CDR3 DNA reads TGTGCCAGTACAGGGTGGGATGAGCAGTTCTTC. The gene calls are TRBV19 and TRBJ2-1; perhaps TRBD1 as D (5 bases). CDR3 length equals 11 residues. Germline CDR1 reads LNHDA; CDR2 reads SQIVND (reference sequence). Trimming left V 7 bases short and J 8 bases short, with 9 bases between.